The following is a T cell receptor (beta chain) sequence with its context. Its antigen is not identified. The data stem from a study of long-term antiretroviral therapy in people with HIV. Survey level was the resolution at which the v3.0 immunoSEQ assay ran. Libraries were prepared by immunoSEQ multiplex PCR; TCRdb keeps only in-frame clonotypes and omits some of them. The profile shows 21,000 or so clones, around 87% of them singletons. Participants with HIV, all of them, were treated in the United States. Every specimen provided 1-10 million cryopreserved PBMC before DNA extraction took place. V was pared by 4 bases and J by 4 bases, with 7 bases between. This CDR3 is built from 12 residues. Germline CDR1 reads MGHDK; CDR2 reads SYGVNS. Study results and caveats: Transplant donor controls retained higher diversity, though diversity increased after ART. CDR3 length ranges were narrower in HIV repertoires than in controls.

This chain links TRBV25-1 with TRBJ1-2; tentatively, D is TRBD1 (6 bases). Sequencing used unsorted PBMCs, obtained 2.5 to 2.7 years after starting antiretroviral therapy. The source is a woman between 45 and 60 years old with HIV. The CDR3 is CASSGGPYGYTF. DNA for the CDR3: TGTGCCAGCAGTGGGGGGCCCTATGGCTACACCTTC.